This passage covers 24 T cell receptor beta chains from one sample sequenced in a study of T cell responses to AZD1222 COVID-19 vaccine. The protocol was immunoSEQ multiplex PCR, while the TCRdb copy is restricted to in-frame clones and leaves out a portion. The data hold over 150,000 clones, with approximately 90% observed a single time. Specimen: peripheral blood, collected 28 days after the second AZD1222 dose. These TCRs come from an adult who received the AZD1222 COVID-19 vaccine.

The CDR3 region has the DNA TGTGCCAGTACCCCGACTTTTAGCGGGGGTGGCTATGAGCAGTTCTTC. Amino acids: CASTPTFSGGGYEQFF. The chain uses TRBV19 and TRBJ2-1; 9 positions agree with TRBD2. The CDR3 totals 16 residues. Unmatched junction bases numbered 15, after V lost 7 bases and J lost 8 bases. CDR1 and CDR2 from the germline V gene are LNHDA and SQIVND (reference sequence).

This clone was seen just once. The V and J genes are TRBV9 and TRBJ2-7; no definite D call. The V end lost 0 bases, the J end lost 2 bases, and 9 bases lay between the germline ends. Germline CDR1 SGDLS, CDR2 YYNGEE. This CDR3 is 14 amino acids long. The CDR3 protein is CASSVGNLAYEQYF. The DNA of the CDR3 is TGTGCCAGCAGCGTAGGTAACTTAGCCTACGAGCAGTACTTC.

About this clone itself: This sample also contains other DNA sequences that code for the same CDR3. The rearrangement joins TRBV7-9 to TRBJ2-6; TRBD1 matches at 7 bases. Germline V gene lookup returns CDR1 SEHNR and CDR2 FQNEAQ (reference sequence). The CDR3 runs to 15 residues. V was clipped by 4 bases and J by 3 bases; unmatched bases: 3. As DNA, the CDR3 is TGTGCCAGCAGCTCGGGACAGAGTGGGGCCAACGTCCTGACTTTC. This sequence encodes CASSSGQSGANVLTF.

V gene TRBV2 combines with J gene TRBJ1-2; 8 bases are shared with TRBD1. The CDR3 has 14 residues. The V gene end was trimmed by 5 bases and the J gene end by 4 bases; junction bases not matched to a gene: 6. Germline V CDR1 and CDR2: SNHLY, FYNNEI. Here the CDR3 reads CASSPGGLFYGYTF. The CDR3 nucleotides are TGTGCCAGCAGTCCAGGGGGCCTCTTCTATGGCTACACCTTC. Full variable domain (missing parts from reference TRBV2 and TRBJ1-2): EPEVTQTPSHQVTQMGQEVILRCVPISNHLYFYWYRQILGQKVEFLVSFYNNEISEKSEIFDDQFSVERPDGSNFTLKIRSTKLEDSAMYFCASSPGGLFYGYTFGSGTRLTVV.

The rearrangement links TRBV5-5 to TRBJ2-6, with a weak D call TRBD2 (5 bases). V was pared by 1 base and J by 4 bases, with 9 bases between. From germline, CDR1 is SGHKS and CDR2 YYEKEE (reference sequence). This CDR3 has 15 residues. The CDR3 DNA follows: TGTGCCAGCAGCTTGAGAGGGAGAGGGGCCAACGTCCTGACTTTC. The encoded protein is CASSLRGRGANVLTF.

The rearrangement uses TRBV11-2 and TRBJ2-1; 12 positions agree with TRBD2. From germline, CDR1 is SGHAT and CDR2 FQNNGV. V was pared by 5 bases and J by 6 bases, with 5 bases of the junction left unmatched. This CDR3 region has 15 residues. DNA for the CDR3: TGTGCCAGCAGCCTACTAGCGGGGGGACTCAATGAGCAGTTCTTC. Translation gives CASSLLAGGLNEQFF.

The chain uses TRBV13 and TRBJ2-3; the match to TRBD2 covers 12 bases. The germline V gene has CDR1 PRHDT and CDR2 FYEKMQ (reference sequence). The CDR3 is made up of 16 amino acids. Trimming took 2 bases from V and 2 from J; bases not matched to a gene: 2. CDR3 DNA sequence: TGTGCCAGCAGCTTACTAGCGGGGGGGCCCACAGATACGCAGTATTTT. Its protein is CASSLLAGGPTDTQYF.

This chain connects TRBV10-3 to TRBJ1-1; D is ambiguous. Germline V gene lookup returns CDR1 ENHRY and CDR2 SYGVKD. This CDR3 is built from 13 residues. V lost 7 bases and J 2 bases, leaving 11 bases between the germline ends. Here the CDR3 DNA reads TGTGCCATCACCAAAGGGATTAACACTGAAGCTTTCTTT. Translation gives CAITKGINTEAFF.

The rearrangement uses TRBV25-1 and TRBJ1-5; 8 bases map to TRBD1. Losses at the gene ends were 3 bases for V and 9 bases for J; bases not matched to a gene: 7. The CDR3 length is 14 residues. In germline, CDR1 is MGHDK, CDR2 SYGVNS. The CDR3 DNA sequence: TGTGCCAGCAGTGAGATGACAGGGGCCGGGCCCCAGCATTTT. The encoded protein is CASSEMTGAGPQHF.

The rearrangement links TRBV10-3 to TRBJ1-1; D is possibly TRBD1 (6 bases). Germline V CDR1 and CDR2: ENHRY, SYGVKD. The CDR3 runs to 13 residues. With 11 bases removed from V and 0 bases from J, the gap between germline ends came to 13 bases. CDR3 nucleotides: TGTGCCTTCCAGGGGAGGTTGAACACTGAAGCTTTCTTT. It codes for CAFQGRLNTEAFF.

The rearrangement uses TRBV7-9 and TRBJ2-3; D call uncertain. Trimming left V 10 bases short and J 6 bases short, with 11 bases between. Germline-derived CDR1 and CDR2 are SEHNR and FQNEAQ (reference sequence). This CDR3 is built from 11 residues. The CDR3 loop reads CATSPRDTQYF. In DNA form, the CDR3 reads TGTGCCACCTCACCAAGGGATACGCAGTATTTT. Drawing the rest from reference TRBV7-9 and TRBJ2-3, the complete variable domain is DTGVSQNPRHKITKRGQNVTFRCDPISEHNRLYWYRQTLGQGPEFLTYFQNEAQLEKSRLLSDRFSAERPKGSFSTLEIQRTEQGDSAMYLCATSPRDTQYFGPGTRLTVL.

The rearrangement uses TRBV9 and TRBJ2-3; 7 bases are shared with TRBD2. V lost 6 bases, J lost 3 bases, and 13 bases stayed unmatched. CDR3 length equals 16 residues. CDR1 SGDLS and CDR2 YYNGEE come from the germline V gene. The CDR3 loop is CASNKGLAAPTDTQYF. CDR3 bases: TGTGCCAGCAACAAGGGGCTAGCGGCTCCTACAGATACGCAGTATTTT.

The chain has TRBV7-2 and TRBJ2-1, with TRBD2 identical over 12 bases. V lost 5 bases to trimming and J lost 3 bases; unmatched junction nucleotides: 5. Per the germline V gene, CDR1 is SGHTA and CDR2 is FQGNSA. This CDR3 contains 16 residues. The CDR3 spells CASSRTSGVVYNEQFF. Written as DNA, the CDR3 is TGTGCCAGCAGCCGGACTAGCGGGGTGGTCTACAATGAGCAGTTCTTC. The variable domain in full, with the rest retrieved from reference TRBV7-2 and TRBJ2-1, is GAGVSQSPSNKVTEKGKDVELRCDPISGHTALYWYRQSLGQGLEFLIYFQGNSAPDKSGLPSDRFSAERTGGSVSTLTIQRTQQEDSAVYLCASSRTSGVVYNEQFFGPGTRLTVL.

This chain connects TRBV6-5 to TRBJ1-3, with D possibly TRBD1 on 5 matching bases. V was clipped by 6 bases and J by 0 bases, with 9 bases between them. The CDR3 contains 14 residues. The germline V gene has CDR1 MNHEY and CDR2 SVGAGI. The CDR3 nucleotides are TGTGCCAGCAGGGGGGTTGACTCTGGAAACACCATATATTTT. This sequence encodes CASRGVDSGNTIYF.

CDR3 sequence reads: CASYSGNEQFF. The CDR3 coding sequence is TGTGCCAGTTACTCAGGCAATGAGCAGTTCTTC. This chain links TRBV2 with TRBJ2-1, with D hard to call. CDR1 is SNHLY, CDR2 FYNNEI, per germline. The CDR3 extends over 11 amino acids. V was cut by 9 bases and J by 6 bases, with 9 bases left in between.

V gene TRBV11-2 combines with J gene TRBJ1-6, with D possibly matching TRBD1 (5 bases). This CDR3 is built from 15 residues. The V end lost 0 bases, the J end lost 7 bases, and 10 bases lay between the germline ends. Germline assignment: CDR1 SGHAT and CDR2 FQNNGV. The CDR3 bases are TGTGCCAGCAGCTTAGATCCAGGGCGGAATTCACCCCTCCACTTT. Protein product: CASSLDPGRNSPLHF.

This sequence joins TRBV19 and TRBJ2-1, with unresolved D. In germline, CDR1 is LNHDA, CDR2 SQIVND (reference sequence). V shed 3 bases and J shed 6 bases, with 9 bases lying between them. The CDR3 runs 13 residues. The CDR3 protein is CASSIRALNEQFF. Here the CDR3 DNA reads TGTGCCAGTAGTATTAGGGCCCTCAATGAGCAGTTCTTC.

This chain joins TRBV5-1 and TRBJ2-1, with 10 bases lining up with TRBD1. Trimming cost V 10 bases and J 9 bases; bases outside gene matches: 16. The CDR3 covers 15 residues. Germline V gives CDR1 SGHRS, CDR2 YFSETQ. CDR3 DNA sequence: TGCGCCCCCACCGGGACAGGGGCTCTGAGGGGTGAGCAGTTCTTC. It yields the protein CAPTGTGALRGEQFF.

This chain links TRBV18 with TRBJ2-1, with 9 bases lining up with TRBD1. From germline, CDR1 is KGHSH and CDR2 LQKENI. V trimming: 6 bases; J trimming: 2 bases; junction bases outside the gene matches: 5. The CDR3 totals 15 residues. The CDR3 loop reads CASSPGQGTYNEQFF. The CDR3 DNA reads TGTGCCAGCTCGCCGGGACAGGGCACCTACAATGAGCAGTTCTTC. Complete variable domain (other parts from reference TRBV18 and TRBJ2-1): NAGVMQNPRHLVRRRGQEARLRCSPMKGHSHVYWYRQLPEEGLKFMVYLQKENIIDESGMPKERFSAEFPKEGPSILRIQQVVRGDSAAYFCASSPGQGTYNEQFFGPGTRLTVL.

The chain links TRBV7-9 to TRBJ2-5; D perhaps matches TRBD1 (5 bases). Trimming shortened V by 5 bases and J by 7 bases, and 5 bases separated the two germline ends. Germline loops: CDR1 SEHNR, CDR2 FQNEAQ (reference sequence). The CDR3 has 10 residues. This CDR3 is CASSQGTQYF. CDR3 nucleotide sequence: TGTGCCAGCAGCCAGGGGACCCAGTACTTC.

Here the CDR3 reads CASSTRGGSLGGYTF. CDR3 in DNA: TGTGCCAGCAGCACCCGGGGGGGGTCCTTAGGAGGCTACACCTTC. The chain combines TRBV7-7 with TRBJ1-2; D might be TRBD1 (5 bases). Germline lookup yields CDR1 SSHAT and CDR2 FNYEAQ (reference sequence). The CDR3 length is 15 residues. Trimming cost V 5 bases and J 8 bases, with 21 bases left between them.

The chain combines TRBV5-1 with TRBJ2-7; D is unclear. The germline V gene has CDR1 SGHRS and CDR2 YFSETQ. CDR3 length: 12 residues. Trimming removed 0 bases from V and 4 bases from J, with 5 bases in between. The CDR3 is CASSLDIYEQYF. The CDR3 region has the DNA TGCGCCAGCAGCTTGGATATATACGAGCAGTACTTC.

The chain is built from TRBV4-1 and TRBJ1-2, with a weak D call TRBD1 (6 bases). The V end lost 9 bases, the J end lost 5 bases, and 40 bases lay between the germline ends. The CDR3 runs 21 residues. Germline V gene lookup returns CDR1 MGHRA and CDR2 YSYEKL. In DNA form, the CDR3 reads TGCGCCAGGGGGGTGTTGCGGGGGCCGGGCCAGGTTGGTCTCAGATTATATGGCTACACCTTC. Amino acid sequence: CARGVLRGPGQVGLRLYGYTF.

This chain joins TRBV6-5 and TRBJ1-4; TRBD1 aligns across 9 bases. The ends lost 8 bases at V and 8 bases at J; junction bases unmatched: 6. This CDR3 region has 13 residues. From germline, CDR1 is MNHEY and CDR2 SVGAGI. The CDR3 bases are TGTGCCAGCTTAGGACAGGGGCCCGAAAAACTGTTTTTT. Amino acids: CASLGQGPEKLFF.